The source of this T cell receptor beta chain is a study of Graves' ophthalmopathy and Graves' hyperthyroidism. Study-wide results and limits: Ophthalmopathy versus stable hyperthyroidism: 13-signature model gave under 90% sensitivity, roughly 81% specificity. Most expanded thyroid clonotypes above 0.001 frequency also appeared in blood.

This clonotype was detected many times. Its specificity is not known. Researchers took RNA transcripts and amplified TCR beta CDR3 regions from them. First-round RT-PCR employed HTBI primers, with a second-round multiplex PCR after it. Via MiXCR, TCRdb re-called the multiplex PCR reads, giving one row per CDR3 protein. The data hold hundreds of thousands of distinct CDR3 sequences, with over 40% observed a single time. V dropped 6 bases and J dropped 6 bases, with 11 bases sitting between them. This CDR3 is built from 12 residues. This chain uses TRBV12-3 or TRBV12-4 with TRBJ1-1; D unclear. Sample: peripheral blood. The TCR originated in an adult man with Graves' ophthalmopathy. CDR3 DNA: TGTGCCAGCAGGATGGGTGGTGCTGAAGCTTTCTTT. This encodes CASRMGGAEAFF.